Sequencing of this T cell receptor (beta chain) was carried out in a study of blood T cell repertoires in COVID-19. Looking at the study overall: Acute and convalescent COVID-19 specimens originated in the United States, Italy and Spain. The analysed material was cDNA or gDNA that came from T cells, B-cell-depleted T cells, or PBMCs.

Authors' data handling: Counts of nucleated cells, estimated from reference gene primer amplification, were obtained. Generated by immunoSEQ multiplex PCR, the TCRdb table keeps only in-frame clones and is missing some. V, J and clone size reflect that table, while D and trimming were determined from the DNA. Seen here are tens of thousands of clones, around 90% observed once, and the top ten hold about 6.7%. The ends were cut back, 1 base at V and 8 bases at J, with 24 bases in the middle. Germline V gene lookup returns CDR1 LGHNA and CDR2 YSLEER. The CDR3 spans 18 residues. This clone was detected a few times.

The specimen was peripheral blood. The rearrangement joins TRBV4-3 to TRBJ2-1; maybe TRBD2 (7 bases). The sequence was collected from a man aged 65 to 79 with acute or convalescent COVID-19. This CDR3 is CASSQGMRGGVFGDEQFF. CDR3 nucleotides: TGCGCCAGCAGCCAAGGAATGAGGGGGGGCGTTTTTGGGGATGAGCAGTTCTTC.